The rows below give T cell receptor beta chains drawn from one sample of a study of blood T cell repertoires in COVID-19. Produced via immunoSEQ multiplex PCR; TCRdb's table is partial and in-frame only. Of approximately 200,000 clones listed, about 88% are singletons. Sequencing was performed on peripheral blood. These receptors all come from a man aged 65-85 years with active or convalescent COVID-19. Both conserved end residues are part of each CDR3. The D gene is left open where the match is weak. Not all rows give a size; the values are once, few, many and, for expanded clones, a class.

D: TRBD1; size: NA; V: TRBV27; J: TRBJ1-2; DNA: TGTGCCAGCAGTCTGGACAGGGTCAGCTATGGCTACACCTTC; CDR3: CASSLDRVSYGYTF
D: TRBD1; size: NA; V: TRBV12-3/TRBV12-4; J: TRBJ2-1; DNA: TGTGCCAGCAGGAGTTCAGGGGGCAATGAGCAGTTCTTC; CDR3: CASRSSGGNEQFF
D: TRBD1; size: NA; V: TRBV28; J: TRBJ2-7; DNA: TGTGCCAGCAGTTTAGGACAGGCAACCCGAGGCGAGCAGTACTTC; CDR3: CASSLGQATRGEQYF
D: NA; size: once; V: TRBV28; J: TRBJ2-3; DNA: TGTGCCAGCAGTTCAGGATCTCTTGGTAGCGGTGATACGCAGTATTTT; CDR3: CASSSGSLGSGDTQYF
D: TRBD2; size: NA; V: TRBV19; J: TRBJ2-1; DNA: TGTGCCAGTAGAGGACTAGCGGGAGGTGAGCAGTTCTTC; CDR3: CASRGLAGGEQFF
D: TRBD1; size: NA; V: TRBV19; J: TRBJ2-3; DNA: TGTGCCAGTAAGACAGGGCCGCATACAGATACGCAGTATTTT; CDR3: CASKTGPHTDTQYF
D: NA; size: NA; V: TRBV6-5; J: TRBJ1-1; DNA: TGTGCCAGCAGAGACGACAGCAATCAGAACACTGAAGCTTTCTTT; CDR3: CASRDDSNQNTEAFF
D: TRBD2; size: once; V: TRBV9; J: TRBJ2-1; DNA: TGTGCCAGCAGCGTAGGCGGGGGGGCTTTAGGGAATGAGCAGTTCTTC; CDR3: CASSVGGGALGNEQFF
D: TRBD2; size: NA; V: TRBV4-1; J: TRBJ2-3; DNA: TGCGCCAGCAGCCAAGCCCCCCTAGCGGGGGCGGATACGCAGTATTTT; CDR3: CASSQAPLAGADTQYF
D: NA; size: NA; V: TRBV7-2; J: TRBJ2-1; DNA: TGTGCCAGCAGCTTAGCGCCCGGGAGTGCTTACAATGAGCAGTTCTTC; CDR3: CASSLAPGSAYNEQFF
D: TRBD1; size: NA; V: TRBV7-2; J: TRBJ1-1; DNA: TGTGCCAGCAGTCCTACAGGGGGGGGCACTGAAGCTTTCTTT; CDR3: CASSPTGGGTEAFF
D: NA; size: few; V: TRBV7-8; J: TRBJ1-5; DNA: TGTGCCAGCAGCCAACTTAATCAGCCCCAGCATTTT; CDR3: CASSQLNQPQHF
D: NA; size: once; V: TRBV3-1/TRBV3-2; J: TRBJ1-3; DNA: TGTGCCAGCAGCCCGGGACTCTCTGGAAACACCATATATTTT; CDR3: CASSPGLSGNTIYF
D: TRBD1; size: NA; V: TRBV30; J: TRBJ1-2; DNA: TGTGCCTGGAGTTTAGGGACAGGGGGCGGTTATGGCTACACCTTC; CDR3: CAWSLGTGGGYGYTF
D: TRBD1; size: NA; V: TRBV6-1; J: TRBJ2-5; DNA: TGTGCCAGCAGTGAACAGGGGGTGGTGGAGACCCAGTACTTC; CDR3: CASSEQGVVETQYF
D: NA; size: NA; V: TRBV30; J: TRBJ1-5; DNA: TGTGCCTGGAGTCAATTGACAGTCAGCAATCAGCCCCAGCATTTT; CDR3: CAWSQLTVSNQPQHF
D: TRBD2; size: once; V: TRBV5-1; J: TRBJ2-1; DNA: TGCGCCAGCAGCTCTAGCGGGGGCACCTACAATGAGCAGTTCTTC; CDR3: CASSSSGGTYNEQFF
D: NA; size: few; V: TRBV7-8; J: TRBJ2-5; DNA: TGTGCCAGCAGCATCGCGGGGCAAGAGACCCAGTACTTC; CDR3: CASSIAGQETQYF
D: TRBD2; size: NA; V: TRBV28; J: TRBJ2-3; DNA: TGTGCCAGCAGTTCGCCGACTAGCGGGAGTTTGAATACGCAGTATTTT; CDR3: CASSSPTSGSLNTQYF
D: NA; size: NA; V: TRBV30; J: TRBJ1-4; DNA: TGTGCCTGGACGGGGGGCAGGGCGGGGGAAAAACTGTTTTTT; CDR3: CAWTGGRAGEKLFF
D: NA; size: NA; V: TRBV6-2/TRBV6-3; J: TRBJ2-7; DNA: TGTGCCAGCAGTTACGGCGGGCAGGCAAGCTACGAGCAGTACTTC; CDR3: CASSYGGQASYEQYF
D: TRBD1; size: once; V: TRBV18; J: TRBJ2-5; DNA: TGTGCCAGCTCACCCCGACAGGGCCTCGTCCAAGAGACCCAGTACTTC; CDR3: CASSPRQGLVQETQYF
D: TRBD1; size: NA; V: TRBV24-1; J: TRBJ2-2; DNA: TGTGCCACCAGTGATCCCGTCGGGACAGGGTCCACCGGGGAGCTGTTTTTT; CDR3: CATSDPVGTGSTGELFF
D: TRBD1; size: NA; V: TRBV28; J: TRBJ1-2; DNA: TGTGCCAGCAGGGGGACAGGAACATATGGCTACACCTTC; CDR3: CASRGTGTYGYTF
D: NA; size: NA; V: TRBV3-1/TRBV3-2; J: TRBJ1-2; DNA: TGTGCCAGCAGCCAAGCCCCCCAGGGAAGCCTGGCTAGCTACACCTTC; CDR3: CASSQAPQGSLASYTF
D: NA; size: NA; V: TRBV29-1; J: TRBJ2-7; DNA: TGCAGCGTTGTAGGGGACTACGAGCAGTACTTC; CDR3: CSVVGDYEQYF
D: NA; size: NA; V: TRBV4-1; J: TRBJ1-6; DNA: TGCGCCAGCAGCCCCGGGGAGGGGCAGAATAATTCACCCCTCCACTTT; CDR3: CASSPGEGQNNSPLHF
D: NA; size: NA; V: TRBV19; J: TRBJ1-6; DNA: TGTGCCAGTAGTAGCCTCAGCTCCTATAATTCACCCCTCCACTTT; CDR3: CASSSLSSYNSPLHF
D: NA; size: NA; V: TRBV19; J: TRBJ1-1; DNA: TGTGCCAGTAGTATAGATCGGTGGAACACTGAAGCTTTCTTT; CDR3: CASSIDRWNTEAFF
D: NA; size: few; V: TRBV9; J: TRBJ2-2; DNA: TGTGCCAGCAGCGTAGCTCCCTCAACAGGTCCCGGGGAGCTGTTTTTT; CDR3: CASSVAPSTGPGELFF
D: TRBD1; size: NA; V: TRBV10-2; J: TRBJ1-6; DNA: TGCGCCAGCAGTGATTACGGGACAGGGGATTCACCCCTCCACTTT; CDR3: CASSDYGTGDSPLHF
D: TRBD1; size: NA; V: TRBV2; J: TRBJ2-5; DNA: TGTGCCAGCAGCCGCGACAGGGGGCAAGAGACCCAGTACTTC; CDR3: CASSRDRGQETQYF
D: NA; size: NA; V: TRBV19; J: TRBJ2-7; DNA: TGTGCCAGTAGTATCTCCAGGGCCTACGAGCAGTACTTC; CDR3: CASSISRAYEQYF
D: NA; size: NA; V: TRBV30; J: TRBJ1-5; DNA: TGTGCCTGGAGTGTTGGACGGGGAGATATGCCCCAGCATTTT; CDR3: CAWSVGRGDMPQHF
D: NA; size: NA; V: TRBV9; J: TRBJ2-2; DNA: TGTGCCAGCAGCGTAGCTTCTTCCACCGGGGAGCTGTTTTTT; CDR3: CASSVASSTGELFF
D: NA; size: NA; V: TRBV9; J: TRBJ2-3; DNA: TGTGCCAGCAGCGCTCTAAGCGTGCTAGACACAGATACGCAGTATTTT; CDR3: CASSALSVLDTDTQYF
D: TRBD1; size: NA; V: TRBV4-1; J: TRBJ2-2; DNA: TGCGCCAGCAGCCCGCGGACAGGGGGCACCGGGGAGCTGTTTTTT; CDR3: CASSPRTGGTGELFF
D: NA; size: once; V: TRBV6-6; J: TRBJ2-7; DNA: TGTGCCAGCAGTTACCCCGGACAGGGAGGGATGTACGAGCAGTACTTC; CDR3: CASSYPGQGGMYEQYF
D: NA; size: NA; V: TRBV6-5; J: TRBJ2-5; DNA: TGTGCCAGCGGTAGAAAAGAGACCCAGTACTTC; CDR3: CASGRKETQYF
D: TRBD1; size: NA; V: TRBV6-5; J: TRBJ1-5; DNA: TGTGCCAGTTCCTGGACAGGGGGCGTCCAGCCCCAGCATTTT; CDR3: CASSWTGGVQPQHF
D: NA; size: NA; V: TRBV4-3; J: TRBJ2-1; DNA: TGCGCCAGCAGCCAAGAGATAGCCTCGTTCAATGAGCAGTTCTTC; CDR3: CASSQEIASFNEQFF
D: TRBD1; size: NA; V: TRBV29-1; J: TRBJ2-2; DNA: TGCAGCGTTGGACAGGGCACCGGGGAGCTGTTTTTT; CDR3: CSVGQGTGELFF
D: TRBD2; size: NA; V: TRBV11-2; J: TRBJ2-1; DNA: TGTGCCAGCAGCTTAGATCCGGGGGGTGCCTACAATGAGCAGTTCTTC; CDR3: CASSLDPGGAYNEQFF
D: TRBD2; size: NA; V: TRBV4-3; J: TRBJ2-1; DNA: TGCGCCAGCAGCCACCTCGGACTAGCGGGAGGGCCTGGTGAGCAGTTCTTC; CDR3: CASSHLGLAGGPGEQFF
D: TRBD1; size: once; V: TRBV5-6; J: TRBJ2-1; DNA: TGTGCCAGCAGCTGGACAGGAAGTGAGCAGTTCTTC; CDR3: CASSWTGSEQFF
D: NA; size: NA; V: TRBV27; J: TRBJ1-2; DNA: TGTGCCAGCAGTTTTCGAAGGGGAGGGGGCTACACCTTC; CDR3: CASSFRRGGGYTF
D: NA; size: NA; V: TRBV5-6; J: TRBJ1-5; DNA: TGTGCCAGCAGCTTGGGGCGAGCAGGGGCCCAGCATTTT; CDR3: CASSLGRAGAQHF
D: TRBD1; size: NA; V: TRBV6-2/TRBV6-3; J: TRBJ1-5; DNA: TGTGCCAGCAGTTACTCCGGACAGGGCCTGCCTCAGCCCCAGCATTTT; CDR3: CASSYSGQGLPQPQHF